Listed below are T cell receptor beta chains from one sample, sequenced in a study of blood T cell repertoires in COVID-19. Sequencing was performed with immunoSEQ multiplex PCR; in TCRdb, only in-frame clones are kept and a portion is missing. The profile covers a few hundred thousand clones, with roughly 87% appearing a single time and 8% to 9% taken by the ten largest. Material: PBMCs or T cells enriched from blood (not recorded which). The receptors stem from a young woman who had recovered from COVID-19. CDR3s include the opening cysteine and the closing phenylalanine or tryptophan. D genes are given only for firm matches. Where a row states a size, it is once, few, many or the class of an expanded clone; other rows omit it.

NA | TRBJ1-1 | TRBV7-2 | TRBD1 | CASSQLQGAVTEAFF | TGTGCCAGCAGCCAACTACAGGGGGCGGTCACTGAAGCTTTCTTT
NA | TRBJ1-6 | TRBV25-1 | NA | CASSSSGNSPLHF | TGTGCCAGCAGTTCCTCAGGAAATTCACCCCTCCACTTT
NA | TRBJ2-2 | TRBV7-9 | TRBD2 | CASSSPGGFNTGELFF | TGTGCCAGCAGCTCCCCGGGAGGGTTTAACACCGGGGAGCTGTTTTTT
many | TRBJ1-2 | TRBV10-3 | NA | CAISDSVWNYGYTF | TGTGCCATCAGTGACTCAGTATGGAACTATGGCTACACCTTC
few | TRBJ1-4 | TRBV4-3 | NA | CASSQNGQNEKLFF | TGCGCCAGCAGCCAAAACGGACAGAATGAAAAACTGTTTTTT
NA | TRBJ2-1 | TRBV18 | NA | CASSPPSTYNEQFF | TGTGCCAGCTCACCACCGTCAACATACAATGAGCAGTTCTTC
NA | TRBJ1-2 | TRBV5-6 | TRBD1 | CASSLWTGARSGGYTF | TGTGCCAGCAGCTTATGGACAGGGGCACGGTCCGGTGGCTACACCTTC
NA | TRBJ2-3 | TRBV11-1 | NA | CASSPSQRGTDTQYF | TGTGCCAGCAGCCCCTCACAGAGGGGGACAGATACGCAGTATTTT
NA | TRBJ2-1 | TRBV7-2 | NA | CASSPLRAGNEQFF | TGTGCCAGCAGCCCCCTCCGGGCGGGGAATGAGCAGTTCTTC
once | TRBJ2-6 | TRBV6-5 | NA | CASSYEGAGANVLTF | TGTGCCAGCAGTTATGAGGGGGCTGGGGCCAACGTCCTGACTTTC
NA | TRBJ1-4 | TRBV5-6 | NA | CASSLNSEKLFF | TGTGCCAGCAGCTTGAACAGTGAAAAACTGTTTTTT
few | TRBJ2-2 | TRBV25-1 | NA | CASIGAGAGELFF | TGTGCCAGCATCGGGGCAGGGGCCGGGGAGCTGTTTTTT
NA | TRBJ1-1 | TRBV14 | NA | CASSHRQLLNTEAFF | TGTGCCAGCAGCCATCGACAGCTTTTGAACACTGAAGCTTTCTTT
NA | TRBJ2-1 | TRBV9 | TRBD1 | CASSAPRDRGTNEQFF | TGTGCCAGCAGCGCACCGAGGGACAGGGGGACGAATGAGCAGTTCTTC
NA | TRBJ1-1 | TRBV12-3/TRBV12-4 | TRBD1 | CASSLTGVTEAFF | TGTGCCAGCAGTTTAACAGGGGTGACTGAAGCTTTCTTT
few | TRBJ1-1 | TRBV5-6 | TRBD1 | CASSVGTDPYTEAFF | TGTGCCAGCAGCGTCGGGACAGACCCATACACTGAAGCTTTCTTT
once | TRBJ2-1 | TRBV19 | TRBD2 | CASSRTSLWEQFF | TGTGCCAGTAGTAGGACTAGTTTATGGGAGCAGTTCTTC
once | TRBJ1-4 | TRBV5-6 | TRBD1 | CASSFVETGEEKLFF | TGTGCCAGCAGCTTTGTTGAGACAGGGGAAGAAAAACTGTTTTTT
NA | TRBJ2-7 | TRBV18 | TRBD1 | CASSPPGQGEQYF | TGTGCCAGCTCACCACCGGGACAGGGAGAGCAGTACTTC
NA | TRBJ2-1 | TRBV6-4 | TRBD2 | CASSGTSGSYNEQFF | TGTGCCAGCAGTGGGACTAGCGGCTCCTACAATGAGCAGTTCTTC
NA | TRBJ1-2 | TRBV30 | TRBD1 | CAWSAGGNGYTF | TGTGCCTGGAGTGCAGGGGGCAATGGCTACACCTTC
NA | TRBJ1-1 | TRBV19 | NA | CASSSQGPENTEAFF | TGTGCCAGTAGTTCACAGGGACCCGAGAACACTGAAGCTTTCTTT
NA | TRBJ1-5 | TRBV5-8 | TRBD1 | CASSYGLGQGGTRNQPQHF | TGTGCCAGCAGCTACGGCCTCGGACAGGGTGGAACACGCAATCAGCCCCAGCATTTT
NA | TRBJ1-4 | TRBV18 | NA | CASSFRQETNEKLFF | TGTGCCAGCTCATTTCGACAGGAGACTAATGAAAAACTGTTTTTT
NA | TRBJ1-2 | TRBV20-1 | NA | CSATVDYGYTF | TGCAGTGCTACAGTGGACTATGGCTACACCTTC
NA | TRBJ1-2 | TRBV4-2 | NA | CASSQEYLQGPYGYTF | TGTGCCAGCAGCCAAGAATATCTCCAGGGGCCCTATGGCTACACCTTC
NA | TRBJ1-5 | TRBV10-3 | TRBD1 | CATGTGNDGNQPQHF | TGTGCCACCGGGACAGGGAATGATGGCAATCAGCCCCAGCATTTT
NA | TRBJ2-5 | TRBV7-9 | TRBD2 | CASSLLAGAAETQYF | TGTGCCAGCAGCCTACTAGCGGGAGCGGCGGAGACCCAGTACTTC
NA | TRBJ2-1 | TRBV24-1 | NA | CATSLRGRRDEQFF | TGTGCCACCAGTCTTCGTGGGAGACGGGATGAGCAGTTCTTC
NA | TRBJ1-1 | TRBV5-1 | NA | CASSTGRGPTEAFF | TGCGCCAGCAGCACGGGCAGGGGCCCCACTGAAGCTTTCTTT
NA | TRBJ2-1 | TRBV4-2 | TRBD2 | CASSLISGRAGNEQFF | TGTGCCAGCAGCCTCATTAGCGGGAGGGCCGGAAATGAGCAGTTCTTC
NA | TRBJ2-2 | TRBV25-1 | NA | CASSEGVAAGELFF | TGTGCCAGCAGTGAGGGTGTGGCGGCCGGGGAGCTGTTTTTT
NA | TRBJ1-4 | TRBV25-1 | NA | CASSERLGVDEKLFF | TGTGCCAGCAGTGAAAGGTTAGGGGTGGATGAAAAACTGTTTTTT
NA | TRBJ2-1 | TRBV5-1 | TRBD1 | CASTKGAFNEQFF | TGCGCCAGCACGAAGGGGGCCTTCAATGAGCAGTTCTTC
NA | TRBJ1-6 | TRBV11-2 | NA | CASSLGWGGGRNSPLHF | TGTGCCAGCAGCCTGGGGTGGGGAGGGGGAAGGAATTCACCCCTCCACTTT
NA | TRBJ2-1 | TRBV9 | NA | CASSVVMAGSFNEQFF | TGTGCCAGCAGCGTAGTTATGGCAGGGTCATTCAATGAGCAGTTCTTC
NA | TRBJ2-2 | TRBV11-2 | NA | CASSFTNRVWNTGELFF | TGTGCCAGCAGCTTCACAAACAGGGTTTGGAACACCGGGGAGCTGTTTTTT
few | TRBJ1-5 | TRBV5-1 | NA | CASSLDGGFSNQPQHF | TGCGCCAGCAGCTTGGACGGGGGGTTTAGCAATCAGCCCCAGCATTTT
NA | TRBJ1-2 | TRBV28 | NA | CASSLSGRAFNGYTF | TGTGCCAGCAGTTTATCCGGCAGGGCCTTTAATGGCTACACCTTC
NA | TRBJ1-5 | TRBV2 | TRBD1 | CASSEAYGTGGGQPQHF | TGTGCCAGCAGTGAAGCTTACGGGACAGGGGGAGGTCAGCCCCAGCATTTT
NA | TRBJ2-3 | TRBV28 | TRBD2 | CASREAGGRTDTQYF | TGTGCCAGCAGGGAAGCGGGAGGGCGGACAGATACGCAGTATTTT
NA | TRBJ2-3 | TRBV20-1 | NA | CSASLANWVGTTFDTDTQYF | TGCAGTGCTAGTCTGGCCAACTGGGTAGGGACAACCTTCGACACAGATACGCAGTATTTT
once | TRBJ2-1 | TRBV6-2/TRBV6-3 | NA | CASSYSKFGLALTSSYNEQFF | TGTGCCAGCAGTTACTCGAAGTTCGGTTTAGCACTAACAAGCTCCTACAATGAGCAGTTCTTC
NA | TRBJ1-4 | TRBV7-9 | NA | CASSQPGQWVEKLFF | TGTGCCAGCAGCCAACCAGGGCAGTGGGTTGAAAAACTGTTTTTT